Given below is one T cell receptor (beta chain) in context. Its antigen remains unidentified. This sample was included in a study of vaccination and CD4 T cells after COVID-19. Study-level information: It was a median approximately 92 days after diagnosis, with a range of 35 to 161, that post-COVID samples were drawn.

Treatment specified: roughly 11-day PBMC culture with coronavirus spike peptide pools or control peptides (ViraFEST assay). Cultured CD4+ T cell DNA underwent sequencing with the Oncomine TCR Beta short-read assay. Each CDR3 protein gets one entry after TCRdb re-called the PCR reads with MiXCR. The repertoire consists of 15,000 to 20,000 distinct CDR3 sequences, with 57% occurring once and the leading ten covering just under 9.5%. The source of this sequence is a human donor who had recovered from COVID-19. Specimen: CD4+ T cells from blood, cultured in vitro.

In DNA form, the CDR3 reads TGTGCCAGTAGTGGGAGACAGTTTCAGCCCCAGCATTTT. This translates into CASSGRQFQPQHF. The chain links TRBV19 to TRBJ1-5; possible D gene TRBD1, 5 bases. Germline assignment: CDR1 LNHDA and CDR2 SQIVND (reference sequence). The CDR3 has 13 amino acids. Trimming pared 5 bases from V and 6 bases from J, leaving 11 bases between.